This T cell receptor (beta chain) stems from a study of cytomegalovirus exposure and HLA in healthy donors. Study-level points and caveats: The majority of TCR sequences were rare, yet some public TCRs appeared in many donors. The listing of fewer than 200 TCR beta chains classed them as cytomegalovirus-associated.

Germline V gene data show CDR1 as SGHNT and CDR2 as YYREEE (reference sequence). Trimming took 3 bases from V and 6 from J; bases not matched to a gene: 14. The CDR3 runs 17 residues. Among the 120 or so subjects of the validation cohort, separate from the approximately 700-subject first cohort, were the donors. Only in-frame clones appear in the TCRdb table, and some are missing; sequencing was by immunoSEQ multiplex PCR. In the table there are tens of thousands of clones, roughly 90% of which are singletons. On this clone: Its matching antigen is unknown.

The TCR originated in a man between 18 and 35 years old in good health and CMV-seronegative. The rearrangement uses TRBV5-4 and TRBJ2-1, with 8 bases lining up with TRBD2. The sample was PBMCs. This CDR3 is CASSSAGGARRFNEQFF. The CDR3 DNA reads as TGTGCCAGCAGCTCGGCCGGGGGGGCTAGGCGGTTCAATGAGCAGTTCTTC.